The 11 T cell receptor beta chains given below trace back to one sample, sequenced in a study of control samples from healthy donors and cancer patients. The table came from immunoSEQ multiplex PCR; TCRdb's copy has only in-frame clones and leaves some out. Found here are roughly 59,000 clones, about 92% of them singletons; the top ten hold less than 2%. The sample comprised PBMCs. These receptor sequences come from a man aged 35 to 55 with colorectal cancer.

CDR3 nucleotide sequence: TGTGCCAGCAGGGACGACAGCCAAGGTTTCTTT. It is translated as CASRDDSQGFF. The chain couples TRBV2 to TRBJ1-1; a weak D match, TRBD1 (5 bases). The V end lost 6 bases, the J end lost 13 bases, and 15 bases lay between the germline ends. Looked up from germline, CDR1 is SNHLY and CDR2 is FYNNEI. CDR3 size: 11 residues. Variable domain in full (rest from reference TRBV2 and TRBJ1-1): EPEVTQTPSHQVTQMGQEVILRCVPISNHLYFYWYRQILGQKVEFLVSFYNNEISEKSEIFDDQFSVERPDGSNFTLKIRSTKLEDSAMYFCASRDDSQGFFGQGTRLTVV.

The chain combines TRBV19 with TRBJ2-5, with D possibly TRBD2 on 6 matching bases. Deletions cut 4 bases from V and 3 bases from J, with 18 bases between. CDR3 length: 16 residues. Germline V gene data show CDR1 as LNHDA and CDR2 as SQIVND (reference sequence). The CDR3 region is CASSRAETRLKETQYF. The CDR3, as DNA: TGTGCCAGTAGTAGGGCGGAGACTAGACTAAAAGAGACCCAGTACTTC.

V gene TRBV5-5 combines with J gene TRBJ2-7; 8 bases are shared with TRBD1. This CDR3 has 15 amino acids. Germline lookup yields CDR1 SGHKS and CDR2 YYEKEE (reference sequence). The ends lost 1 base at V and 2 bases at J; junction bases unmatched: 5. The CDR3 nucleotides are TGTGCCAGCAGCTTGATCGGGACAGGTGCCTACGAGCAGTACTTC. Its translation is CASSLIGTGAYEQYF.

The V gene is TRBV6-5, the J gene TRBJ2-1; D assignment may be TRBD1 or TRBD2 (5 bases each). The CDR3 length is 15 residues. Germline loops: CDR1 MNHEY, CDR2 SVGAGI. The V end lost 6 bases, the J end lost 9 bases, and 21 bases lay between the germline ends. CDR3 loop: CASRTGTHDSGEQFF. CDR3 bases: TGTGCCAGCAGAACCGGGACCCACGACTCTGGTGAGCAGTTCTTC.

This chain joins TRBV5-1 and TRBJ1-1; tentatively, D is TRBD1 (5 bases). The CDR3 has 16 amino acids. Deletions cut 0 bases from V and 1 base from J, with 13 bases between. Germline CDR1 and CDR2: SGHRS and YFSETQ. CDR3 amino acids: CASSLASGIRNTEAFF. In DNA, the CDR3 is TGCGCCAGCAGCTTGGCTTCAGGGATCCGGAACACTGAAGCTTTCTTT.

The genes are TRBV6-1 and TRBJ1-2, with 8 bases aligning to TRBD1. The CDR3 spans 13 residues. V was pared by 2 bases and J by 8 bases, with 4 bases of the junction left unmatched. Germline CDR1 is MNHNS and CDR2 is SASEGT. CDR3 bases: TGTGCCAGCAGTGAACGGACAGGGAAGGGCTACACCTTC. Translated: CASSERTGKGYTF.

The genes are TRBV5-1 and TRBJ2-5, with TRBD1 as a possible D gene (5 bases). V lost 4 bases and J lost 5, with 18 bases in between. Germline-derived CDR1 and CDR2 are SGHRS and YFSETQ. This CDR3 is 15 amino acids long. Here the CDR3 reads CASSPQVVSGETQYF. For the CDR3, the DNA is TGCGCCAGCAGCCCACAGGTTGTCTCCGGGGAGACCCAGTACTTC.

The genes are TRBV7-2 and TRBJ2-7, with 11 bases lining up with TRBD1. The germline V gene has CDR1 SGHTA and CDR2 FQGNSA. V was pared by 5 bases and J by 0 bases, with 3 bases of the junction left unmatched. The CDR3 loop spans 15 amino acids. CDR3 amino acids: CASSGGTGGSYEQYF. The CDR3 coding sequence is TGTGCCAGCAGCGGGGGGACAGGGGGCTCCTACGAGCAGTACTTC.

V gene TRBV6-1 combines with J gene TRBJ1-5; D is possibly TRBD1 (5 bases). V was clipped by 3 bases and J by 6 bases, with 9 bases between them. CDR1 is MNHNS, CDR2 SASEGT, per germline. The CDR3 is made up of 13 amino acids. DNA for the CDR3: TGTGCCAGCAGTGACCGGGGACCTCAGCCCCAGCATTTT. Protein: CASSDRGPQPQHF.

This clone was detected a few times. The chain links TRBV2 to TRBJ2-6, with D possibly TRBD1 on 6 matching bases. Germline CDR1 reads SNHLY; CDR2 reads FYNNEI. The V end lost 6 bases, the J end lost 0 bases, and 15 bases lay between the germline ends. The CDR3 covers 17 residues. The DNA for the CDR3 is TGTGCCAGCAGGAGGGGGACACTGAGCTCTGGGGCCAACGTCCTGACTTTC. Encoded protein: CASRRGTLSSGANVLTF.

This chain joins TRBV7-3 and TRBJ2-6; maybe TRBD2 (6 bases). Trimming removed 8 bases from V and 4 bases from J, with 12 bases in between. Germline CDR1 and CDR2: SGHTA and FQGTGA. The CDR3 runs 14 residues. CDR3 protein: CASRAGNGANVLTF. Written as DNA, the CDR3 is TGTGCCAGCCGTGCGGGGAACGGGGCCAACGTCCTGACTTTC.